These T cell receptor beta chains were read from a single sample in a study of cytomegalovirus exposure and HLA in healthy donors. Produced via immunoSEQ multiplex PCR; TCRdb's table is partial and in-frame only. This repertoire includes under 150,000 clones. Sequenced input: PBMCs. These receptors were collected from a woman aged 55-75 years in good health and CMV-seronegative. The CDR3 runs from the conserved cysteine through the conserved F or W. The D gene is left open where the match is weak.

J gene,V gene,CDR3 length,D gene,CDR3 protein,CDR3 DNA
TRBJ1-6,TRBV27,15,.,CASSLEGGRNSPLHF,TGTGCCAGCAGTTTAGAGGGAGGGAGGAATTCACCCCTCCACTTT
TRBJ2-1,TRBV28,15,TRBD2,CASSLAGGPYNEQFF,TGTGCCAGCAGCCTGGCGGGGGGGCCCTACAATGAGCAGTTCTTC
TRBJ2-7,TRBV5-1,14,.,CASSFTSPPYEQYF,TGCGCCAGCAGCTTCACTAGTCCTCCGTACGAGCAGTACTTC
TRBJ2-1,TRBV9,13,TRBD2,CASHGGAGNEQFF,TGTGCCAGCCACGGGGGGGCGGGTAATGAGCAGTTCTTC
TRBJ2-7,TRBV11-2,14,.,CASSFSLGGYEQYF,TGTGCCAGCAGCTTTAGCCTGGGGGGCTACGAGCAGTACTTC
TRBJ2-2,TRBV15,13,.,CATSRDITGELFF,TGTGCCACCAGCAGAGATATCACCGGGGAGCTGTTTTTT
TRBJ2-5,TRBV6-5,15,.,CASSYSPGGQETQYF,TGTGCCAGCAGTTATTCTCCCGGCGGGCAAGAGACCCAGTACTTC
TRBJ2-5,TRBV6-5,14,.,CASSYSLSQETQYF,TGTGCCAGCAGTTACTCGCTCAGTCAAGAGACCCAGTACTTC
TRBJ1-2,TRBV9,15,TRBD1,CASSPGGQGHYGYTF,TGTGCCAGCAGCCCGGGGGGACAGGGGCACTATGGCTACACCTTC
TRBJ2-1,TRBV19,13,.,CASSIVGRMEQFF,TGTGCCAGTAGTATAGTGGGCAGGATGGAGCAGTTCTTC
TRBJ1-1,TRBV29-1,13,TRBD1,CSALTGSLSEAFF,TGCAGCGCCTTGACAGGGTCCCTAAGTGAAGCTTTCTTT
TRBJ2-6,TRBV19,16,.,CASSIQGSSGANVLTF,TGTGCCAGTAGTATTCAGGGTTCCTCTGGGGCCAACGTCCTGACTTTC
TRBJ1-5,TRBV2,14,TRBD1,CASGGQGFNQPQHF,TGTGCCAGCGGGGGACAGGGTTTTAATCAGCCCCAGCATTTT
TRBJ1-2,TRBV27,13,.,CASSLISGNGYTF,TGTGCCAGCAGTTTGATTTCGGGGAATGGCTACACCTTC
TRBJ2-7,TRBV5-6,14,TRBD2,CASSLVAGGYEQYF,TGTGCCAGCAGCTTGGTGGCGGGAGGCTACGAGCAGTACTTC
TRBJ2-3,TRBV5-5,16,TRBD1,CASSASTGGGADTQYF,TGTGCCAGCAGCGCCTCAACAGGGGGCGGCGCAGATACGCAGTATTTT
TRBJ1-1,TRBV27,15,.,CASSPSARVNTEAFF,TGTGCCAGCAGTCCCTCTGCCCGGGTGAACACTGAAGCTTTCTTT
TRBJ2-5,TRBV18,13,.,CASSPRGGETQYF,TGTGCCAGCTCACCACGGGGCGGCGAGACCCAGTACTTC
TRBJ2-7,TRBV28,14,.,CASSPGSRAGEQYF,TGTGCCAGCAGTCCGGGGTCTCGCGCGGGGGAGCAGTACTTC
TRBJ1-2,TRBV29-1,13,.,CSVEDLRVGGYTF,TGCAGCGTTGAAGATCTCAGGGTCGGAGGCTACACCTTC
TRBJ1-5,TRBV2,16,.,CASSEGGGKGNQPQHF,TGTGCCAGCAGTGAAGGTGGGGGCAAGGGCAATCAGCCCCAGCATTTT
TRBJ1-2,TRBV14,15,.,CASSQAGGRVSGYTF,TGTGCCAGCAGCCAGGCGGGGGGCCGTGTGAGTGGCTACACCTTC
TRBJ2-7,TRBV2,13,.,CASRRTTTYEQYF,TGTGCCAGCAGGCGGACAACCACCTACGAGCAGTACTTC
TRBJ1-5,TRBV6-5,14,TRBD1,CASSYTGGNQPQHF,TGTGCCAGCAGTTACACAGGGGGGAATCAGCCCCAGCATTTT
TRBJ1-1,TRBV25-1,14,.,CASTPPGVSTEAFF,TGTGCCAGCACCCCTCCCGGGGTATCCACTGAAGCTTTCTTT
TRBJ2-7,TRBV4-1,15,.,CASSPSLVASYEQYF,TGCGCCAGCAGCCCTAGTTTGGTGGCCTCCTACGAGCAGTACTTC
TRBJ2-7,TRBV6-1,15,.,CASSETGFRLYEQYF,TGTGCCAGCAGCGAAACAGGCTTTCGACTCTACGAGCAGTACTTC
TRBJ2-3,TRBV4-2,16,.,CASSHEAGTRTDTQYF,TGTGCCAGCAGCCACGAGGCGGGAACCCGCACAGATACGCAGTATTTT
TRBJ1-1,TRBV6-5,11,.,CASIKGTEAFF,TGTGCCAGCATCAAGGGGACTGAAGCTTTCTTT
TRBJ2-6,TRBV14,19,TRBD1,CASSLRRDRIHSGANVLTF,TGTGCCAGCAGCCTACGCCGGGACAGGATCCACTCTGGGGCCAACGTCCTGACTTTC
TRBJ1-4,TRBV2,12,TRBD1,CADRDRDEKLFF,TGTGCCGACAGGGATCGTGATGAAAAACTGTTTTTT